This TCR beta chain was sequenced for a study of blood T cell repertoires in COVID-19. Study details: The United States, Italy and Spain were the sources of the acute and convalescent COVID-19 samples. Nucleic acid was either cDNA or gDNA, and it came from T cells, B-cell-depleted T cells, or PBMCs.

Germline V gene lookup returns CDR1 SGHAT and CDR2 FQNNGV. The CDR3 sequence is 16 residues long. V dropped 4 bases and J dropped 4; count of bases not matched to a gene: 8. As handled by the study authors: How many nucleated cells were present was estimated from reference gene primer amplification. Sequencing was performed with immunoSEQ multiplex PCR; in TCRdb, only in-frame clones are kept and a portion is missing. V, J and clone size reflect that table, while D and trimming were determined from the DNA. The sample consists of 150,000 to 200,000 clones, 82% of them appearing once. The TCR was taken from a woman aged 25 to 39 with acute or convalescent COVID-19. The chain couples TRBV11-2 to TRBJ2-1; 9 bases are shared with TRBD2. The specimen was peripheral blood. CDR3 residues: CASSSQDSGRYNEQFF. CDR3 DNA: TGTGCCAGCAGCTCCCAAGACAGCGGGAGGTACAATGAGCAGTTCTTC.